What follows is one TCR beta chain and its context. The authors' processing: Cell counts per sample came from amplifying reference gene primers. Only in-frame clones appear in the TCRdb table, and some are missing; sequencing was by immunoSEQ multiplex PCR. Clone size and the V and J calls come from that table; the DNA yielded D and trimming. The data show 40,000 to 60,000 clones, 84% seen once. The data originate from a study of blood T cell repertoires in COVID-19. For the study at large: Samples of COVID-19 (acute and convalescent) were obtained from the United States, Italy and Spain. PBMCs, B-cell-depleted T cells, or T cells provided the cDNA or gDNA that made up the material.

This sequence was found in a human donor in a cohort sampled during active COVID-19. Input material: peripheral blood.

CDR3 nucleotide sequence: TGTGCCAGCAGCTTGACAGGTGCCTACGAGCAGTACTTC. Amino acid sequence: CASSLTGAYEQYF. The chain links TRBV7-9 to TRBJ2-7, with D perhaps TRBD1 (6 bases). V lost 3 bases to trimming and J lost 2 bases, with 8 bases between them. The germline V gene has CDR1 SEHNR and CDR2 FQNEAQ (reference sequence). The CDR3 consists of 13 residues.